These T cell receptor beta chains were read from a single sample in a study of blood T cell repertoires in COVID-19. Method: immunoSEQ multiplex PCR; TCRdb's copy keeps in-frame clones and lacks some. This table holds just over 350,000 clones, 70% to 90% found once. Specimen: peripheral blood. The receptors originated from a woman aged 60-70 years with COVID-19, enrolled during active disease. CDR3s include the opening cysteine and the closing phenylalanine or tryptophan. D genes are given only for firm matches. A clone size is listed for some rows: how often the clone was seen (once, few, many), or a class if it is expanded.

TRBJ2-5 - TRBV19 - CASSIEETQYF TGTGCCAGTAGTATTGAGGAGACCCAGTACTTC
TRBJ1-2 - TRBV29-1 - CSGGAVNYGYTF TGCAGCGGGGGCGCGGTTAACTATGGCTACACCTTC
TRBJ2-7 - TRBV6-5 - CASSYAAGTSYEQYF TGTGCCAGCAGTTACGCGGCTGGAACTTCCTACGAGCAGTACTTC
TRBJ2-5 - TRBV11-2 - CASSYRARETQYF TGTGCCAGCAGCTACAGGGCGCGGGAGACCCAGTACTTC
TRBJ2-7 - TRBV11-2 - CASSFSHLQYEQYF TGTGCCAGCAGCTTTTCACACCTCCAATACGAGCAGTACTTC
TRBJ2-7 - TRBV19 - CASKKAEQYF TGTGCCAGTAAAAAAGCCGAGCAGTACTTC
TRBJ1-5 - TRBV7-2 - CASSLRGGNQPQHF TGTGCCAGCAGCTTACGGGGGGGGAACCAGCCCCAGCATTTT
TRBJ1-5 - TRBV7-2 - CASSSRLTGNQPQHF TGTGCCAGCAGCTCGAGGTTAACAGGGAATCAGCCCCAGCATTTT
TRBJ1-5 - TRBV6-6 - CASSYQQVEPQHF TGTGCCAGCAGTTACCAGCAGGTTGAGCCCCAGCATTTT
TRBJ2-7 - TRBV6-2/TRBV6-3 - CASSWGQSYEQYF TGTGCCAGCAGTTGGGGGCAGTCCTACGAGCAGTACTTC
TRBJ2-7 - TRBV15 TRBD1 CATSPGTGGPYEQYF TGTGCCACCAGCCCCGGGACAGGGGGCCCCTACGAGCAGTACTTC
TRBJ1-4 - TRBV5-4 - CASSFWGANEKLFF TGTGCCAGCAGCTTTTGGGGGGCTAATGAAAAACTGTTTTTT
TRBJ2-3 - TRBV29-1 - CSVEPASTDTQYF TGCAGCGTCGAGCCTGCTAGCACAGATACGCAGTATTTT
TRBJ2-1 - TRBV7-3 - CASSLYRGSSYNEQFF TGTGCCAGCAGCTTATATCGGGGAAGCTCCTACAATGAGCAGTTCTTC
TRBJ1-3 - TRBV4-1 - CASSQGEQGRNTIYF TGCGCCAGCAGCCAAGGGGAACAGGGCCGAAACACCATATATTTT
TRBJ1-2 - TRBV25-1 - CASSERFANYGYTF TGTGCCAGCAGTGAACGGTTTGCTAACTATGGCTACACCTTC
TRBJ1-1 - TRBV5-1 - CASRSPDTEAFF TGCGCCAGCAGGTCCCCGGACACTGAAGCTTTCTTT
TRBJ2-1 - TRBV7-3 TRBD1 CASSSTGTGGSNEQFF TGTGCCAGCAGCTCGACCGGGACAGGAGGGAGCAATGAGCAGTTCTTC
TRBJ1-1 - TRBV19 TRBD1 CASSRRDSVVTEAFF TGTGCCAGTAGTAGGCGGGACAGCGTTGTCACTGAAGCTTTCTTT
TRBJ1-3 few TRBV24-1 - CATSLPGEFAPSGNTIYF TGTGCCACCAGTCTCCCCGGGGAATTCGCGCCGTCTGGAAACACCATATATTTT
TRBJ2-7 - TRBV7-3 - CASSLRSGPSYEQYF TGTGCCAGCAGCTTACGTAGCGGACCCTCCTACGAGCAGTACTTC
TRBJ1-6 - TRBV6-5 - CASSPVGAGNSPLHF TGTGCCAGCAGTCCTGTGGGGGCCGGTAATTCACCCCTCCACTTT
TRBJ1-1 - TRBV7-2 TRBD1 CASSSRTGSEAFF TGTGCCAGCAGCTCCCGGACAGGGAGTGAAGCTTTCTTT
TRBJ2-5 - TRBV9 - CASSGGRGQETQYF TGTGCCAGCAGCGGCGGCAGGGGTCAAGAGACCCAGTACTTC
TRBJ2-5 - TRBV7-6 TRBD2 CASSLGYSGGAEETQYF TGTGCCAGCAGCTTAGGGTACAGCGGGGGGGCGGAGGAGACCCAGTACTTC
TRBJ1-1 - TRBV3-1/TRBV3-2 TRBD1 CASSPGQGRSEAFF TGTGCCAGCAGCCCGGGACAGGGGCGATCTGAAGCTTTCTTT
TRBJ1-2 - TRBV7-9 - CASSLGGGEPGYTF TGTGCCAGCAGCTTAGGGGGCGGGGAGCCAGGCTACACCTTC
TRBJ1-2 - TRBV19 TRBD1 CASSIVGQGGESYTF TGTGCCAGTAGTATTGTTGGACAGGGCGGGGAGAGCTACACCTTC
TRBJ2-5 - TRBV19 TRBD2 CASSMRGGFNQEETQYF TGTGCCAGTAGTATGCGGGGGGGCTTTAACCAAGAGGAGACCCAGTACTTC
TRBJ1-1 - TRBV12-3/TRBV12-4 - CASTPPRGSAFF TGTGCCAGCACCCCCCCTCGGGGTTCCGCTTTCTTT
TRBJ2-2 - TRBV27 - CASSSLGLAGELFF TGTGCCAGCAGTAGCCTCGGGTTGGCCGGGGAGCTGTTTTTT